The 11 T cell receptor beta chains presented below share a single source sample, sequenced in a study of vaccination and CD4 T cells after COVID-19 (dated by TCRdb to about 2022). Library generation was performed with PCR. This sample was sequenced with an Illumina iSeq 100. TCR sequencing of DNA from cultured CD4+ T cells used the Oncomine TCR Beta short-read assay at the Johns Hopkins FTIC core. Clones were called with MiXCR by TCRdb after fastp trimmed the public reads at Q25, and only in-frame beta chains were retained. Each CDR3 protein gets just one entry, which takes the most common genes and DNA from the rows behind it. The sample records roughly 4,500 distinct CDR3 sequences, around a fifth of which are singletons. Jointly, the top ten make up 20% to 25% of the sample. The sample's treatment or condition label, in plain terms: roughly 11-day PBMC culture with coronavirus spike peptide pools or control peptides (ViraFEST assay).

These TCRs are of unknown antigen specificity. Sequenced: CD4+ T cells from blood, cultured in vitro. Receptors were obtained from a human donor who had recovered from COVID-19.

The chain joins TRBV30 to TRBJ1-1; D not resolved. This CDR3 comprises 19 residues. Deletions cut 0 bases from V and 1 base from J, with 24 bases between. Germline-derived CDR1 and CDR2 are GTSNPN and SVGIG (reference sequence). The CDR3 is CAWSVGWASFAEKNTEAFF. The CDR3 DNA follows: TGTGCCTGGAGTGTCGGGTGGGCGTCCTTTGCGGAAAAGAACACTGAAGCTTTCTTT.

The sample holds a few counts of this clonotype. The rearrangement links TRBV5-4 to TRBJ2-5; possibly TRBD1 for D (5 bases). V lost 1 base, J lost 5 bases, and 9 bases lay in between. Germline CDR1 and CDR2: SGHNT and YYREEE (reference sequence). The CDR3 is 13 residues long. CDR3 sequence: CASSLIPGETQYF. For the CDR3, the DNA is TGTGCCAGCAGCTTGATACCAGGGGAGACCCAGTACTTC.

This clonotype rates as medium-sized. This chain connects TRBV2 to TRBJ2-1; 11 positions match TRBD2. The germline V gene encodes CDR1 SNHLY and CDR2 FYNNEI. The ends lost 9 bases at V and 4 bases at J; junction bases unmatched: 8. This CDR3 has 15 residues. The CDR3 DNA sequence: TGTGCCAGGGATAAGACTAGCGGGGTTTACAATGAGCAGTTCTTC. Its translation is CARDKTSGVYNEQFF. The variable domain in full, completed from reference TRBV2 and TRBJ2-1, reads EPEVTQTPSHQVTQMGQEVILRCVPISNHLYFYWYRQILGQKVEFLVSFYNNEISEKSEIFDDQFSVERPDGSNFTLKIRSTKLEDSAMYFCARDKTSGVYNEQFFGPGTRLTVL.

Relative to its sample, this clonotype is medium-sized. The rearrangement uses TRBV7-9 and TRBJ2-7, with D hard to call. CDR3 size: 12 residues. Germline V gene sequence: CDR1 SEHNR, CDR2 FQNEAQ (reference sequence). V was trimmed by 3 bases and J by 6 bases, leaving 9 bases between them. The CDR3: CASSFSGFEQYF. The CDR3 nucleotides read TGTGCCAGCAGCTTTTCAGGATTCGAGCAGTACTTC. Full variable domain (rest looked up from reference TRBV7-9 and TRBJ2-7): DTGVSQNPRHKITKRGQNVTFRCDPISEHNRLYWYRQTLGQGPEFLTYFQNEAQLEKSRLLSDRFSAERPKGSFSTLEIQRTEQGDSAMYLCASSFSGFEQYFGPGTRLTVT.

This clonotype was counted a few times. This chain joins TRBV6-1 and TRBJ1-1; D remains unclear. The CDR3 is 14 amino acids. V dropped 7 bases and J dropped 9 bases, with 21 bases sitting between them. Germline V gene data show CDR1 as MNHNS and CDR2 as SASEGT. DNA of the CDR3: TGTGCCAGCACCCAGGCCGGGGAGTATTCTCAAGCTTTCTTT. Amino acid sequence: CASTQAGEYSQAFF.

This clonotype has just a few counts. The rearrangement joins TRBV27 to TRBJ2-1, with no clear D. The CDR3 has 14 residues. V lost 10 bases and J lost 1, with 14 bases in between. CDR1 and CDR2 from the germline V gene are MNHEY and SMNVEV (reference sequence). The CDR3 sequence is CANQPGHSYNEQFF. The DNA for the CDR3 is TGTGCCAACCAGCCGGGCCATTCCTACAATGAGCAGTTCTTC.

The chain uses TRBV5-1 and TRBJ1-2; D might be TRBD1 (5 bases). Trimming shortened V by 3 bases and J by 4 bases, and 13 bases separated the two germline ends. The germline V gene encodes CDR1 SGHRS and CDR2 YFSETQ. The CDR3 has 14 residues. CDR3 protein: CASSSGTALYGYTF. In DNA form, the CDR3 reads TGCGCCAGCAGCTCCGGGACGGCCCTCTATGGCTACACCTTC.

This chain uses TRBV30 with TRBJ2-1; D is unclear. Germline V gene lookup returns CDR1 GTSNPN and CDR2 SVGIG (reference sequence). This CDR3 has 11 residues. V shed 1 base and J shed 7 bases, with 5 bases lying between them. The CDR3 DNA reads TGTGCCTGGAGTGCCCAGAATGAGCAGTTCTTC. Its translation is CAWSAQNEQFF.

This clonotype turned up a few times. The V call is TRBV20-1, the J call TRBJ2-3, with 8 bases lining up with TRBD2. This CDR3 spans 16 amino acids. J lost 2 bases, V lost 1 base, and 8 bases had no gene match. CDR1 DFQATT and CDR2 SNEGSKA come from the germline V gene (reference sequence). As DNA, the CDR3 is TGCAGTGCTAGAGGTTCGGGGGGGGCCCACACAGATACGCAGTATTTT. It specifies CSARGSGGAHTDTQYF.

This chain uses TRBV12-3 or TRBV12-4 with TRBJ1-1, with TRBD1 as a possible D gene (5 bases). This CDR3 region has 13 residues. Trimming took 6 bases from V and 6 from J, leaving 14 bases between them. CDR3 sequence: CASRDDSHSEAFF. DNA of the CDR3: TGTGCCAGCAGGGACGACAGCCACTCTGAAGCTTTCTTT.

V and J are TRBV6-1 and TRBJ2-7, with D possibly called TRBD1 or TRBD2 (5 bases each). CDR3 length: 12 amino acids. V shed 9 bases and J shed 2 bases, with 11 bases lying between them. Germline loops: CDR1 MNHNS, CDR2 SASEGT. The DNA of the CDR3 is TGTGCCAGTAGGCAGGGAGCCTACGAGCAGTACTTC. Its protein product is CASRQGAYEQYF.